Listed here is a single T cell receptor beta chain. Its target is unknown. The data are from a study of T-cell memory formation after mild COVID-19. Turning to the study itself: Largely donor-specific TCR clusters were found. Study conclusions and caveats: Researchers report contracting CD4+ clones mostly in CM and EM, with CD8+ clones in EMRA. Clones that contracted from day 15 to 85 had balanced CD4/CD8; later expanders were CD4+ biased.

CDR1 is MNHGY and CDR2 is SAAAGT in the germline V gene. V lost 6 bases and J lost 2; bases outside the gene matches: 9. There are 15 residues in the CDR3. TCRdb analysed the 5' RACE reads with MiXCR anew, one entry per CDR3 protein. The sample lists a few hundred thousand distinct CDR3 sequences, approximately 21% seen once, with around 9.2% in the top ten. Sequences were obtained from PBMCs or a T cell subset sorted from them (not recorded which). The chain recombines TRBV6-8 with TRBJ1-1, with 7 bases that match TRBD1. This clonotype originated in an adult woman who had mild COVID-19 (a few samples of this study predate the infection). Cell type and time point are not known. This chain's CDR3 is CASSRSGQINTEAFF. CDR3 nucleotides: TGTGCCAGCAGCCGCTCGGGACAGATAAACACTGAAGCTTTCTTT.